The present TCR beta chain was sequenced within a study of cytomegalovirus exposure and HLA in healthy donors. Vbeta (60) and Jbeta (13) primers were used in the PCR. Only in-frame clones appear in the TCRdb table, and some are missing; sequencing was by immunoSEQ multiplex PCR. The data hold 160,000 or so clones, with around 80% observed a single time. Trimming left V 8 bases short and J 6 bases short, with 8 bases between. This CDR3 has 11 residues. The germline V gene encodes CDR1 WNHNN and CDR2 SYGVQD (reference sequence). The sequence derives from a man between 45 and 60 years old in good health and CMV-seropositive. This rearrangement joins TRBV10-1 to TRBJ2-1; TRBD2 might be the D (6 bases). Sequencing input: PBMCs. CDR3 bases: TGCGCCAGCTCCGGGGGCAATGAGCAGTTCTTC. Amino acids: CASSGGNEQFF.